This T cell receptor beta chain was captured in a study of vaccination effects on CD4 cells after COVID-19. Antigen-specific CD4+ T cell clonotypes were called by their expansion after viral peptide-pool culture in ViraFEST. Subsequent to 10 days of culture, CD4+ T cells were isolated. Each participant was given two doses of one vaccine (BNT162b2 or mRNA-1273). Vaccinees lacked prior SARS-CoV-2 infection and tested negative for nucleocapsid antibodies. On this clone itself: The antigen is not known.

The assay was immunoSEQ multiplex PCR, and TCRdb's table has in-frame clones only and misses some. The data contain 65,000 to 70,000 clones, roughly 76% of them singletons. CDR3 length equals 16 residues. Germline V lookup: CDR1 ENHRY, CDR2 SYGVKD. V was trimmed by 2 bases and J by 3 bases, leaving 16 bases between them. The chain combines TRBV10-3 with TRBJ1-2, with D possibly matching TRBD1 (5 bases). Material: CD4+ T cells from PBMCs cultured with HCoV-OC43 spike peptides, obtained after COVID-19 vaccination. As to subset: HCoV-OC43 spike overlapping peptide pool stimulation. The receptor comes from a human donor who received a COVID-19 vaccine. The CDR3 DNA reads TGTGCCATCAGTGAGGGTTTGACAGAACTACACTATGGCTACACCTTC. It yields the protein CAISEGLTELHYGYTF.